The sequence of this T cell receptor (beta chain) was determined in a study of cytomegalovirus exposure and HLA in healthy donors (dated by TCRdb to the late 2010s). As for the study more broadly: According to an earlier analysis of 550 to 700 of the donors, some 170 million T cells yielded roughly 110 million unique TCR beta sequences and about 300 Gb of sequence data. Alongside the repertoire data, information on donor age, sex, ethnicity and CMV serostatus was compiled. Of the approximately 400 genotyped donors, approximately 83% fell in the genetic ancestry cluster associated with self-reported Caucasian donors. In a later analysis, previously published TCR beta repertoires from more than 500 donors were re-analyzed and high-resolution HLA genotyping was added so that TCR occurrence patterns could be studied. The number of typed donors differed by locus: about 629-640 for A, B, C, DRB1 and DQB1; 500 to 550 for DQA1; around 580 for DPA1; and 450 to 480 for DPB1. The study combined high-throughput TCR immunosequencing, statistical association of individual TCRs with disease status, and machine learning to predict cytomegalovirus infection status. About 320 gigabases of sequencing data and 80 million or so unique TCR sequences were included in an early release covering under 650 HLA-typed donors. The study aimed to test whether cataloging public T cell receptors could reveal signatures of past pathogen exposure. HLA typing included class I and class II loci at four-digit resolution. In the later analysis, no new phenotypic data were used to find candidate immune exposures; instead, reliance was placed on TCR beta sequences and their occurrence across donors. Every discovery cohort repertoire had been produced on one sequencing platform. Among around 400 genotyped donors of the cohort, an average of approximately 240,000 unique TCR beta nucleotide sequences was sequenced per donor, of which 15% to 20% were non-productive. In addition to the first cohort of roughly 700 subjects, a separate validation cohort of some 120 different subjects was used. In an earlier analysis of around 540 of the donors, high-throughput TCR beta sequencing was used to judge whether each TCR beta V gene segment behaved as functional or pseudogenic. Genome-wide SNP genotypes for about 55% of the roughly 670 donors were used in a later genetic analysis, which treated that subset as a discovery cohort. Because of strong linkage in the cohort, five DR-DQ haplotypes were treated as single units for association and clustering. Using immunosequencing, the study profiled T cell repertoires from approximately 700 subjects and related those repertoires to cytomegalovirus serostatus. General findings and caveats noted by the study authors: In vitro tests confirmed that a few of the cytomegalovirus-associated TCR beta chains recognize cytomegalovirus antigens. The classifier was reported to diagnose cytomegalovirus status with high specificity and sensitivity in both the original cohort and the validation cohort. Most CMV-associated TCR beta chains appeared to be HLA-restricted in a later analysis, and the HLA associations seemed to be driven largely by CMV exposure. The authors suggested that the approach could potentially be extended to other disease states and immunological phenotypes. Most TCR sequences were seen in very few donors, while some public TCRs were found in many individuals. About 17 rarely observed V segments, including chromosome 9 orphons, were excluded from the earlier analysis of several hundred of the donors because counts were too low. In this cohort, only TCR beta chains were sequenced, and detectable features were limited by the absence of alpha or paired-chain data. A further reported finding was that TCR beta sequences accurately predicted the HLA-A and HLA-B alleles for most subjects in the first cohort. Compared with the approximately 700-donor mean, donors in an Asian-associated ancestry cluster had fewer N-insertions in productive TCRs, according to a later genetic analysis. A later genetic analysis associated a missense DCLRE1C variant with V-gene and J-gene trimming of TCR beta chains, and an independent cohort replicated the association. Because some donors lacked HLA typing at each locus, the association tests relied only on the typed subset. A cluster of highly shared sequence variants was judged likely to be a technical artifact of the sequencing pipeline. Presence/absence analyses assumed roughly uniform sequencing depth across donors, an assumption that may not hold. A later analysis found that HLA-associated TCR beta chains were more clonally expanded and had lower generation probabilities than equally common non-associated chains. Several of the top co-occurrence clusters appeared to be linked to parvovirus B19, influenza, CMV and Epstein-Barr virus, according to a later analysis. In the study, some 180 TCR beta chains were listed as associated with cytomegalovirus. When HLA alleles, especially DR and DQ, strongly co-occurred, attributing TCR associations to individual alleles was difficult. A later analysis associated about 17,000 TCR beta sequences with specific HLA alleles at a false discovery rate of 0.05. The only immune exposure information available for the cohort was CMV serostatus. In an earlier analysis of some 500 of the donors, most TCR beta V segments appeared in productive rearrangements about 87% or about 30% of the time, broadly matching IMGT annotations. Linkage disequilibrium might explain the correlated functional status among segregating V segments, but an unknown experimental factor could not be excluded. A later analysis found that TCR association rates varied across HLA loci, with DRB1 alleles showing the most associated TCRs and HLA-C alleles the fewest.

The method was the immunoSEQ multiplex PCR assay. For the multiplex PCR, a mixture combining 60 forward primers for TCR Vbeta segments and 13 reverse primers for TCR Jbeta segments was used. The CDR3 region of rearranged TCR beta genes was amplified from genomic DNA by a multiplex PCR assay. The amplified TCR beta libraries were sequenced on the Illumina HiSeq System as 87-base-pair reads. The study's own analysis went as follows. Across the 640 or so repertoires, a later analysis counted some 81 million unique TCR beta chains, roughly 11 million of which were shared by at least two donors. A nearest-neighbor algorithm error-corrected the raw reads and collapsed the reads into unique sequences, merging closely related sequences to remove PCR and sequencing errors. CDR3 sequences were aligned to IMGT reference sequences to assign V, D and J gene segments. For a sequence to be retained, a match of at least six nucleotides to both a V gene segment and a J gene segment was required. A rearrangement counted as productive if the CDR3 had no stop codons and remained in frame with V and J, and every other rearrangement counted as non-productive. Following IMGT convention, CDR3 was defined as the stretch from the second conserved V-encoded cysteine up to the conserved J-encoded phenylalanine. The earlier analysis of about 500 of the donors excluded sequences that lacked an unambiguous match to a single V gene segment. An earlier analysis of several hundred of the donors called V segments functional above 56.7% productive rearrangements and segregating when the between-donor standard deviation exceeded 5%. To diagnose cytomegalovirus status from the catalog of TCR beta chain sequences, a statistical classification framework was built. In a later analysis, TCR nucleotide sequences were compared against IMGT/GENE-DB human TR gene sequences so that V and J genes could be assigned. In a later analysis, CDR3 sequences and most-parsimonious VDJ recombination scenarios were assigned using the TCRdist pipeline. In a later analysis, each TCR beta chain was defined by its CDR3 amino acid sequence together with its V-gene family, and reads without a unique V-gene family were excluded. A later analysis removed 592 highly shared, low-generation-probability nucleotide sequences to deal with suspected cross-contamination and a sequencing artifact. In a later analysis, a clonal expansion index was calculated for each public chain from normalized within-repertoire ranks of inferred template counts. In a later analysis, generation probabilities were computed with a VDJ recombination model fitted to out-of-frame rearrangements, and the resulting probabilities were checked against IGoR. Hypergeometric tests were used in a later analysis to score TCR-TCR, TCR-HLA and TCR-CMV co-occurrence, with a repertoire-size bias correction applied to the TCR pairs. To estimate false discovery rates, a later analysis permuted the HLA or CMV assignments 20 times. In a later analysis, co-occurring TCRs were grouped using DBSCAN, with TCRdist sequence similarity added in when clustering inside HLA-allele-positive subsets. Repertoires with fewer than 30,000 or more than 120,000 public chains, plus five repertoires with anomalous nucleotide sharing, were excluded from co-occurrence clustering. Held by TCRdb, this immuneACCESS table contains in-frame sequences only and omits some clones. Under half of the omission traces to an unresolved V gene where checked; the cause of the rest is unknown. V and J calls and clone size are given by that table; D and trimming were obtained from the DNA. For this sample, the table gives 60,000 to 65,000 clones. The ten largest clonotypes hold about 3.5% of the sample.

Points on this clone: The antigen this receptor binds is unknown.

In total, 500 to 700 healthy bone marrow donors made up the cohort. At the time of sampling, every cohort member was nominally healthy, though immune exposures that went unrecorded were likely present. The donor tested CMV seronegative, placing the donor among the roughly 400 seronegative members of the cohort. A peripheral blood sample was provided by each donor, and peripheral blood mononuclear cells were used for TCR beta sequencing. The Qiagen DNeasy Blood Extraction Kit was used to extract genomic DNA from the blood cell samples. The TCR comes from a woman aged 18-29 years in good health and CMV-seronegative. The specimen was PBMCs.

The CDR3 protein: CATTGQGFDTQYF. The DNA sequence reads TGTGCCACTACCGGACAGGGGTTCGATACGCAGTATTTT. Rearrangement joined TRBV2 to TRBJ2-3; 9 junctional bases match TRBD1. Per the germline V gene, SNHLY is the CDR1 and FYNNEI is the CDR2. After removal of 10 bases from V and 6 bases from J, the junction retains 8 bases not matched to a gene. The CDR3 goes from the cysteine to the phenylalanine over 13 residues. The DNA shown is the 39-base CDR3, in frame from base 1. Extended through the reference TRBV2 and TRBJ2-3 proteins, this CDR3 yields the full variable domain: EPEVTQTPSHQVTQMGQEVILRCVPISNHLYFYWYRQILGQKVEFLVSFYNNEISEKSEIFDDQFSVERPDGSNFTLKIRSTKLEDSAMYFCATTGQGFDTQYFGPGTRLTVL.